The 7 T cell receptor delta chains reported below all come from one sample, sequenced in a study of gamma-delta T cells after stem cell transplantation. TCRdb called clones from the RT-PCR reads again using CATT. The repertoire holds 2,000 to 2,500 delta-chain clones, approximately 3.1% seen once, with roughly a fifth in the top ten. The sequencing sample was made of gamma-delta T cells. Receptors were obtained from a human donor. It is not recorded whose cells these are; they may come from a transplant donor.

This clone was seen a handful of times. This chain uses TRDV2 with TRDJ1, with D possibly TRDD3 on 6 matching bases. Trimming cost V 0 bases and J 2 bases, with 12 bases left between them. This CDR3 comprises 15 residues. CDR1 and CDR2 from the germline V gene are GEAIGNYY and EKD. The DNA of the CDR3 is TGTGCCTGTGACACCTTGGGGGCTGGGACCGATAAACTCATCTTT. Amino acids: CACDTLGAGTDKLIF.

This clone turned up a few times. It may be a read error: a sequence one base away is much more abundant. The chain carries TRDV2 and TRDJ1; 7 nucleotides line up with TRDD3. In germline, CDR1 is GEAIGNYY, CDR2 EKD. Trimming took 2 bases from V and 0 from J; bases not matched to a gene: 11. The CDR3 consists of 17 residues. Written as DNA, the CDR3 is TGTGCCTGTGACATCCTGGGGGTGAGCGTGTACACCGATAAACTCATCTTT. Translation gives CACDILGVSVYTDKLIF.

To note about this clone: The amino acid sequence in TCRdb belongs to a much larger clone and departs from this DNA's translation at residue 12, likely a sequencing read error; the sequence shown is translated from the DNA. V gene TRDV2 combines with J gene TRDJ1, with D unclear. Germline loops: CDR1 GEAIGNYY, CDR2 EKD. Deletions cut 0 bases from V and 10 bases from J, with 20 bases between. The CDR3 has 15 amino acids. The CDR3, as DNA: TGTGCCTGTGACACCGTAGGACTGCCCATAGGGAGACTCATCTTT. It codes for CACDTVGLPIGRLIF.

For this clone: Only one base separates this from a far larger clonotype, so it likely reflects a read error. The same CDR3 arises from other DNA sequences in this sample as well. The chain has TRDV2 and TRDJ1, with D possibly being TRDD3 (5 bases). This CDR3 has 16 amino acids. Deletions cut 1 base from V and 5 bases from J, with 19 bases between. The germline CDR1 and CDR2 sequences are GEAIGNYY and EKD. CDR3 protein: CACDTAGMREGDKLIF. Written as DNA, the CDR3 is TGTGCCTGTGACACGGCAGGGATGAGGGAAGGTGATAAACTCATCTTT.

In this sample, this clone turned up a few times. Translating this DNA gives a protein that differs at residue 8 from the TCRdb one, which belongs to a much larger clone; a read error is likely, and the protein shown is this translation. The chain employs TRDV2 and TRDJ1, with TRDD3 as a possible D gene (6 bases). The V end was cut by 3 bases, the J end by 3 bases, with 16 bases between. The CDR3 covers 15 residues. Germline V lookup: CDR1 GEAIGNYY, CDR2 EKD. The CDR3 spells CACDAVGANSDKLIF. CDR3 nucleotide sequence: TGTGCCTGTGACGCGGTGGGGGCTAATTCCGATAAACTCATCTTT.

With regard to this clone: TCRdb's protein, taken from a much larger clone, differs from this DNA's translation at residue 8, likely owing to a read error; the protein displayed comes from the DNA. The chain carries TRDV2 and TRDJ1, with 11 bases fitting TRDD3. Trimming cost V 0 bases and J 3 bases; bases outside gene matches: 14. CDR1 is GEAIGNYY, CDR2 EKD, per germline. This CDR3 region has 19 residues. This CDR3 reads CACDTVLTWGIQFSDKLIF. The DNA of the CDR3 is TGTGCCTGTGACACCGTACTCACCTGGGGGATACAATTTTCCGATAAACTCATCTTT.

V usage is TRDV2 and J usage is TRDJ1; TRDD3 matches 7 bases. From germline, CDR1 is GEAIGNYY and CDR2 EKD. J gave up 0 bases and V 2 bases, and 8 bases lay outside the gene matches. This CDR3 is built from 16 residues. The CDR3 loop is CACDNLGAKYTDKLIF. The CDR3 nucleotides are TGTGCCTGTGACAACCTGGGGGCTAAGTACACCGATAAACTCATCTTT.